This T cell receptor beta chain was captured by sequencing in a study of CD4 T cells in relation to SARS-CoV-2 and coronaviruses. CD4+ T cells from unexposed donors were obtained before the COVID-19 pandemic (2011-2018). This CDR3 spans 21 amino acids. Germline CDR1 LGHDT, CDR2 YNNKEL (reference sequence). V dropped 5 bases and J dropped 0; count of bases not matched to a gene: 20. This table comes from immunoSEQ multiplex PCR, and its TCRdb copy is limited to in-frame clones, with some not included. The sample yields about 60,000 clones, 85% to 95% seen once. In the case of this clone: As yet, its antigen is unknown.

General study points: About 64% of donors had memory CD4+ clonotypes crossrecognizing SARS-CoV-2 and common cold coronavirus spike. Crossreactivity was assessed only for spike protein, not other viral proteins. Culture-expanded clones reflect memory recall rather than primary priming during culture. Compared with monoreactive clones, crossreactive clones showed significantly weaker SARS-CoV-2 expansion.

The chain links TRBV3-1 (or the pseudogene TRBV3-2) to TRBJ2-1, with 9 bases matching TRBD1. The sequencing input was naive CD4+ T cells from PBMCs. Indicated subset: naive CD4+ T cells isolated by negative enrichment. The receptor's source is a human donor in good health. CDR3 sequence: CASSTRSPGQGTPSSYNEQFF. The DNA for the CDR3 is TGTGCCAGCAGCACCCGATCCCCTGGACAGGGGACCCCGAGCTCCTACAATGAGCAGTTCTTC.